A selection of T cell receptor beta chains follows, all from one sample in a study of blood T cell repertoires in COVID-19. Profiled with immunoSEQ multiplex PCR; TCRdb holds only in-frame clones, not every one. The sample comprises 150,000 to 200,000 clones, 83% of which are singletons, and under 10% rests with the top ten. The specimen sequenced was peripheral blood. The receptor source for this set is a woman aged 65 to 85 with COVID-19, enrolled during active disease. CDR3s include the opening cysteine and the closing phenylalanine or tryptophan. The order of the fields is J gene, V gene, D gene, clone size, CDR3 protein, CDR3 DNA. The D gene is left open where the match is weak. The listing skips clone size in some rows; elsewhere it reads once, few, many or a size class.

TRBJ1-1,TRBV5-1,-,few,CASSSGTGNTEAFF,TGCGCCAGCAGCTCTGGTACAGGGAACACTGAAGCTTTCTTT
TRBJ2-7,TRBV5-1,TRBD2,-,CASRPTSGTYEQYF,TGCGCCAGCAGGCCCACTAGCGGGACGTACGAGCAGTACTTC
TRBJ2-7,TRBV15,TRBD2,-,CATSREPSGGEAGRQYF,TGTGCCACCAGCAGGGAGCCAAGCGGGGGGGAAGCTGGTCGGCAGTACTTC
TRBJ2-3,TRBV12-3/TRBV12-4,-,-,CASSLREQDTQYF,TGTGCCAGCAGCTTAAGGGAGCAGGATACGCAGTATTTT
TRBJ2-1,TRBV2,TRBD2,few,CASYEPAGGTYNEQFF,TGTGCCAGCTATGAGCCAGCGGGAGGAACCTACAATGAGCAGTTCTTC
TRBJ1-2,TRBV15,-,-,CATSSRTENYGYTF,TGTGCCACCAGCAGCCGGACAGAGAACTATGGCTACACCTTC
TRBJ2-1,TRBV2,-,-,CASTPRRLVSYNEQFF,TGTGCCAGCACCCCCAGGAGGCTAGTTTCCTACAATGAGCAGTTCTTC
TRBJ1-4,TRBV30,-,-,CACSYEKLFF,TGTGCCTGTTCCTATGAAAAACTGTTTTTT
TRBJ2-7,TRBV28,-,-,CASSLSGRSSYEQYF,TGTGCCAGCAGTTTATCCGGCCGGAGCTCCTACGAGCAGTACTTC
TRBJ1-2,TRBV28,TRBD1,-,CASSLGDREGNGYTF,TGTGCCAGCAGTTTGGGGGACAGGGAGGGAAATGGCTACACCTTC
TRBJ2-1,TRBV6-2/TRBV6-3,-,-,CASSPTRRPNEQFF,TGTGCCAGCAGCCCGACTAGAAGGCCCAATGAGCAGTTCTTC
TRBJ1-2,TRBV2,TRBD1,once,CASRGRTGAIYGYTF,TGTGCCAGCAGGGGTAGGACAGGGGCAATTTATGGCTACACCTTC
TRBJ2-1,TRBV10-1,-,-,CASSRADSYNEQFF,TGCGCCAGCAGCAGAGCGGACTCCTACAATGAGCAGTTCTTC
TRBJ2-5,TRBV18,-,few,CASSPGDTGETQYF,TGTGCCAGCTCACCAGGCGATACCGGGGAGACCCAGTACTTC
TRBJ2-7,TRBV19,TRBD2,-,CATAGASGYEQYF,TGTGCCACCGCCGGGGCTAGCGGTTACGAGCAGTACTTC
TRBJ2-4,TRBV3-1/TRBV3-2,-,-,CASSQVVDIQYF,TGTGCCAGCAGCCAAGTAGTTGACATTCAGTACTTC
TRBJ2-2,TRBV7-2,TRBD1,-,CASSFEPGTGQGELFF,TGTGCCAGCAGCTTTGAACCCGGGACAGGTCAGGGGGAGCTGTTTTTT
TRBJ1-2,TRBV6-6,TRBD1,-,CASSPTGAYGYTF,TGTGCCAGCAGCCCAACAGGGGCCTATGGCTACACCTTC
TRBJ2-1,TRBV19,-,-,CASTQGLADTEQFF,TGTGCCAGTACCCAGGGGCTAGCGGACACCGAGCAGTTCTTC
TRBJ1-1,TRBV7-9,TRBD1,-,CASSLAMDRGKAFF,TGTGCCAGCAGCTTAGCGATGGACAGGGGGAAAGCTTTCTTT
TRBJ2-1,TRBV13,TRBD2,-,CASSLKAGRLTSFF,TGTGCCAGCAGCTTAAAAGCGGGACGCTTAACGTCGTTCTTC
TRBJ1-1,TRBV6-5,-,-,CASSYSGGGNTEAFF,TGTGCCAGCAGTTACTCGGGAGGCGGGAACACTGAAGCTTTCTTT
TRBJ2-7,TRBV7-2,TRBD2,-,CASSLSRLAGARGEQYF,TGTGCCAGCAGCTTATCAAGACTAGCGGGAGCTAGAGGCGAGCAGTACTTC